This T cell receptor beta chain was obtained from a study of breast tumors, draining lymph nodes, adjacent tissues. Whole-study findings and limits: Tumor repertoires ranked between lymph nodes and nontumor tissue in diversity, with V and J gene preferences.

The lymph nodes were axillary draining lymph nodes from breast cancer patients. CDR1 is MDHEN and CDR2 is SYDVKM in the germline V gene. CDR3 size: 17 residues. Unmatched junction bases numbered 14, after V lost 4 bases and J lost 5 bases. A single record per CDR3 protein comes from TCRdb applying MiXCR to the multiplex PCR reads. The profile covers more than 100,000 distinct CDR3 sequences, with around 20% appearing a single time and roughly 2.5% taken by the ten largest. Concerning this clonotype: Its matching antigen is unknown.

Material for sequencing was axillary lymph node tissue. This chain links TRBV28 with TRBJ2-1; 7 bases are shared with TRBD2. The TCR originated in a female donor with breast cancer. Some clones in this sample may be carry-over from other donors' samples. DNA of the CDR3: TGTGCCAGCAGTTCAGGACTAGTCGACGTATATGACAATGAGCAGTTCTTC. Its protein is CASSSGLVDVYDNEQFF.